Sequencing of this T cell receptor beta chain was carried out in a study of metastatic and nonmetastatic thyroid tumors. This clone is categorized as medium-sized. Nobody among the patients had been given any treatment before thyroid surgery. Using MiXCR, TCRdb reanalyzed the PCR reads. The sample has fewer than 18,000 clones; about a quarter are singletons. The source of this sequence is a female donor with papillary thyroid cancer or a benign thyroid nodule (not recorded which). Some clones in this sample may be carry-over from other donors' samples. The sequenced sample was tumor tissue.

CDR3 region: CASLTFGERNGYTF. CDR3 DNA sequence: TGTGCCAGCCTGACCTTTGGGGAAAGGAACGGCTACACCTTC. This chain joins TRBV19 and TRBJ1-2; D not certain. Germline V gene lookup returns CDR1 LNHDA and CDR2 SQIVND (reference sequence). The CDR3 has 14 residues. V dropped 9 bases and J dropped 8 bases, with 22 bases sitting between them.